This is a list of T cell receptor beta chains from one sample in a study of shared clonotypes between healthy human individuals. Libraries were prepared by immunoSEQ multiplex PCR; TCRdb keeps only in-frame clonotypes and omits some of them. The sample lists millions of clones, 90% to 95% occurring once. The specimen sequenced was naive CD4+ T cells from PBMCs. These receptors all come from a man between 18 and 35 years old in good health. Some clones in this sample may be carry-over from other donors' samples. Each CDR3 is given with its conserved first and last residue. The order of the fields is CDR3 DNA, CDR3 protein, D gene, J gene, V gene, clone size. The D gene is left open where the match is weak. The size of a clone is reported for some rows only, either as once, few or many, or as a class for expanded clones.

CDR3 DNA: TGCGCCAGCAGCGCGGGGAGCGGGAGGGTCAATGAGCAGTTCTTC
CDR3 protein: CASSAGSGRVNEQFF
D gene: TRBD2
J gene: TRBJ2-1
V gene: TRBV10-2
clone size: NA

CDR3 DNA: TGCGCCAGCAGCTTGGATGGGGGCCCGCAGCCCCAGCATTTT
CDR3 protein: CASSLDGGPQPQHF
D gene: NA
J gene: TRBJ1-5
V gene: TRBV5-1
clone size: NA

CDR3 DNA: TGTGCCAGCAGCCCGGGGGGCCTTGGCGGGAGGCACGGCACCGGGGAGCTGTTTTTT
CDR3 protein: CASSPGGLGGRHGTGELFF
D gene: TRBD2
J gene: TRBJ2-2
V gene: TRBV7-6
clone size: NA

CDR3 DNA: TGTGCCAGCAGGGGGGACTATGGCTACACCTTC
CDR3 protein: CASRGDYGYTF
D gene: NA
J gene: TRBJ1-2
V gene: TRBV5-5
clone size: NA

CDR3 DNA: TGTGCCACCCTGACTAGCGGCACAGATACGCAGTATTTT
CDR3 protein: CATLTSGTDTQYF
D gene: TRBD2
J gene: TRBJ2-3
V gene: TRBV10-3
clone size: NA

CDR3 DNA: TGTGCCAGCAGCTCCGAGCGGAATGAGCAGTTCTTC
CDR3 protein: CASSSERNEQFF
D gene: NA
J gene: TRBJ2-1
V gene: TRBV11-3
clone size: NA

CDR3 DNA: TGCGCCAGCAGCTTACCCGGGACTAGCGGGATCGGCGAGCAGTACTTC
CDR3 protein: CASSLPGTSGIGEQYF
D gene: TRBD2
J gene: TRBJ2-7
V gene: TRBV5-1
clone size: NA

CDR3 DNA: TGTGCCAGCAGTTCCCCCCCCGGGTATACGCAGTATTTT
CDR3 protein: CASSSPPGYTQYF
D gene: NA
J gene: TRBJ2-3
V gene: TRBV27
clone size: NA

CDR3 DNA: TGCGCCAGCCGCCCCCAGCCTAGGACTAGCGGAGGGGAGTACGAGCAGTACTTC
CDR3 protein: CASRPQPRTSGGEYEQYF
D gene: TRBD2
J gene: TRBJ2-7
V gene: TRBV5-1
clone size: NA

CDR3 DNA: TGTGCCAGCAGCTTCGGACAGGGGAGCTCTGGAAACACCATATATTTT
CDR3 protein: CASSFGQGSSGNTIYF
D gene: TRBD1
J gene: TRBJ1-3
V gene: TRBV7-2
clone size: once

CDR3 DNA: TGTGCCAGCAGCCGTCTCATGGGGCGACCCGATGGGGATGAGCAGTTCTTC
CDR3 protein: CASSRLMGRPDGDEQFF
D gene: NA
J gene: TRBJ2-1
V gene: TRBV5-4
clone size: NA

CDR3 DNA: TGTGCCAGCAGCTTACCAGGGGTCCAAGAGACCCAGTACTTC
CDR3 protein: CASSLPGVQETQYF
D gene: NA
J gene: TRBJ2-5
V gene: TRBV11-2
clone size: NA

CDR3 DNA: TGTGCCAGCAGTTCCTCCGCGGCGGCCAAAAACATTCAGTACTTC
CDR3 protein: CASSSSAAAKNIQYF
D gene: NA
J gene: TRBJ2-4
V gene: TRBV28
clone size: NA